The 18 T cell receptor beta chains below were found in one sample sequenced in a study of identifying expanded T cells in peripheral blood. The table came from immunoSEQ multiplex PCR; TCRdb's copy has only in-frame clones and leaves some out. The table has some 77,000 clones, roughly 91% seen once. The specimen sequenced was blood. The receptors were gathered from a person aged 18 to 75 in good health.

The genes are TRBV14 and TRBJ2-3, with a weak D call TRBD2 (6 bases). V lost 3 bases to trimming and J lost 1 base, with 20 bases between them. Germline V gives CDR1 SGHDN, CDR2 FVKESK. The CDR3 loop spans 18 amino acids. CDR3 in DNA: TGTGCCAGCAGCCAGCAAGAGACCTACGGGGGACGCACAGATACGCAGTATTTT. This translates into CASSQQETYGGRTDTQYF.

For the CDR3, the DNA is TGTGCCAGCAGTTTCGGGGCCCGCGGGGGCTACACCTTC. Protein sequence: CASSFGARGGYTF. V and J are TRBV27 and TRBJ1-2; a weak D match, TRBD1 (5 bases). CDR3 length equals 13 residues. V was clipped by 3 bases and J by 8 bases, with 13 bases between them. Per germline, CDR1 MNHEY and CDR2 SMNVEV (reference sequence).

Written as DNA, the CDR3 is TGTGCCAGCAGCTTGGCCAGGGAGAATGGCTACACCTTC. Translation gives CASSLARENGYTF. The chain combines TRBV7-2 with TRBJ1-2; the D gene is possibly TRBD1 (5 bases). The length of the CDR3 is 13 residues. Germline V gene lookup returns CDR1 SGHTA and CDR2 FQGNSA. Trimming pared 3 bases from V and 6 bases from J, leaving 11 bases between.

The chain employs TRBV7-2 and TRBJ2-7, with 14 bases fitting TRBD2. V shed 5 bases, J shed 0 bases, and the junction held 12 bases outside the gene matches. Germline loops: CDR1 SGHTA, CDR2 FQGNSA. This CDR3 contains 19 residues. CDR3 sequence reads: CASSQRRTSGGSSSYEQYF. DNA of the CDR3: TGTGCCAGCAGCCAGCGGAGGACTAGCGGGGGGTCGAGCTCCTACGAGCAGTACTTC.

The chain uses TRBV5-1 and TRBJ2-1; a weak D match, TRBD2 (5 bases). V lost 4 bases and J lost 4, with 15 bases in between. The germline V gene has CDR1 SGHRS and CDR2 YFSETQ. The length of the CDR3 is 15 residues. The CDR3 DNA sequence: TGCGCCAGCAGCGCCGGACTGCCGCCTTACAATGAGCAGTTCTTC. Protein sequence: CASSAGLPPYNEQFF.

The rearrangement joins TRBV12-5 to TRBJ2-3, with TRBD2 as a possible D gene (5 bases). The germline V and J ends were trimmed by 2 bases and 2 bases, with 11 bases remaining between them. Germline-derived CDR1 and CDR2 are LGHNT and FRNRAP. The CDR3 extends over 15 amino acids. CDR3 bases: TGTGCTAGTGGTTTGCGGGATTGGATCACAGATACGCAGTATTTT. It codes for CASGLRDWITDTQYF.

This chain connects TRBV7-9 to TRBJ2-7; 8 nucleotides align to TRBD1. The germline V gene encodes CDR1 SEHNR and CDR2 FQNEAQ (reference sequence). V trimming: 4 bases; J trimming: 2 bases; junction bases outside the gene matches: 10. The length of the CDR3 is 16 residues. This chain's CDR3 is CASSSTPGQAPYEQYF. The CDR3 nucleotides read TGTGCCAGCAGCTCAACACCGGGACAGGCCCCCTACGAGCAGTACTTC.

The rearrangement links TRBV7-9 to TRBJ1-3, with TRBD1 identical over 7 bases. This CDR3 is built from 16 residues. Looked up from germline, CDR1 is SEHNR and CDR2 is FQNEAQ (reference sequence). After removal of 4 bases from V and 0 bases from J, the junction contained 6 bases not matched to a gene. CDR3 sequence reads: CASSSPGTASGNTIYF. The CDR3 DNA reads as TGTGCCAGCAGCTCCCCCGGGACAGCCTCTGGAAACACCATATATTTT.

The V and J genes are TRBV7-9 and TRBJ1-3; 7 bases map to TRBD1. Trimming at V came to 4 bases and at J to 0 bases, leaving 6 bases not matched to a gene. The germline gives CDR1 SEHNR, CDR2 FQNEAQ (reference sequence). The CDR3 has 16 residues. CDR3 nucleotide sequence: TGTGCCAGCAGCTCTACCGACAGGGACTCTGGAAACACCATATATTTT. Translation gives CASSSTDRDSGNTIYF.

The chain has TRBV30 and TRBJ1-3; D remains ambiguous. Trimming pared 3 bases from V and 4 bases from J, leaving 16 bases between. This CDR3 has 15 amino acids. From germline, CDR1 is GTSNPN and CDR2 SVGIG (reference sequence). CDR3 amino acids: CAWSTELLGGNTIYF. The CDR3 DNA is TGTGCCTGGAGCACCGAGCTACTGGGAGGAAACACCATATATTTT.

V gene TRBV9 combines with J gene TRBJ2-5; possibly TRBD2 for D (5 bases). CDR1 and CDR2 from the germline V gene are SGDLS and YYNGEE. V lost 7 bases and J lost 4, with 14 bases in between. The CDR3 totals 13 residues. Here the CDR3 reads CASGRSFGETQYF. As DNA, the CDR3 is TGTGCCAGCGGGAGATCGTTCGGAGAGACCCAGTACTTC.

The rearrangement links TRBV6-4 to TRBJ1-2; D is unresolved. The CDR3 runs 14 residues. Trimming took off 3 bases at V and 1 base at J, with 9 bases between the two ends. From germline, CDR1 is MRHNA and CDR2 SNTAGT. CDR3 bases: TGTGCCAGCAGTGAAGGGTCCGGTAACTATGGCTACACCTTC. Translation gives CASSEGSGNYGYTF.

This chain links TRBV27 with TRBJ2-3; D is uncertain. The CDR3 is made up of 16 amino acids. V gave up 6 bases and J gave up 0 bases, with 16 bases separating them. The V gene's germline CDR1 is MNHEY and CDR2 SMNVEV (reference sequence). The CDR3 coding sequence is TGTGCCAGCAGCGGTTTTTCATTGTATAGCACAGATACGCAGTATTTT. Translation gives CASSGFSLYSTDTQYF.

The genes are TRBV15 and TRBJ1-6; D possibly corresponds to TRBD1 (5 bases). V was cut by 2 bases and J by 6 bases, with 8 bases left in between. The CDR3 has 14 residues. The germline V gene encodes CDR1 LNHNV and CDR2 YYDKDF (reference sequence). The CDR3 loop is CATSRIGVNSPLHF. CDR3 bases: TGTGCCACCAGCAGAATAGGGGTTAATTCACCCCTCCACTTT. The whole variable domain, filled in from reference TRBV15 and TRBJ1-6, reads DAMVIQNPRYQVTQFGKPVTLSCSQTLNHNVMYWYQQKSSQAPKLLFHYYDKDFNNEADTPDNFQSRRPNTSFCFLDIRSPGLGDTAMYLCATSRIGVNSPLHFGNGTRLTVT.

This clone was counted once. The V and J genes are TRBV2 and TRBJ2-5; no clear D gene. CDR3 length: 13 residues. The germline V and J ends were trimmed by 7 bases and 1 base, with 10 bases remaining between them. Germline V CDR1 and CDR2: SNHLY, FYNNEI. CDR3 in DNA: TGTGCCAGCATAAGGGCTCTCCAAGAGACCCAGTACTTC. Translating gives CASIRALQETQYF.

V is TRBV4-1 and J is TRBJ1-5; D perhaps matches TRBD1 (6 bases). Between the trimmed V and J ends, which lost 4 bases and 5 bases, there was a span of 15 bases. Per the germline V gene, CDR1 is MGHRA and CDR2 is YSYEKL. This CDR3 spans 15 amino acids. CDR3 DNA sequence: TGCGCCAGCAGCCTTAGGGGGGATTCCTATCAGCCCCAGCATTTT. Translating gives CASSLRGDSYQPQHF.

The chain couples TRBV27 to TRBJ1-5; the D gene is possibly TRBD1 (5 bases). V was clipped by 5 bases and J by 3 bases, with 23 bases between them. The CDR3 is 18 residues long. Germline loops: CDR1 MNHEY, CDR2 SMNVEV (reference sequence). The CDR3 nucleotides read TGTGCCAGCAGTGGGGCCGGACTTAGGGCCGGAGTCAATCAGCCCCAGCATTTT. As protein: CASSGAGLRAGVNQPQHF.

This clone was counted a single time. This rearrangement joins TRBV19 to TRBJ1-2, with D perhaps matching TRBD1 (5 bases). The CDR3 extends over 15 amino acids. V lost 11 bases and J 6 bases, leaving 25 bases between the germline ends. CDR1 and CDR2 from the germline V gene are LNHDA and SQIVND (reference sequence). DNA of the CDR3: TGTGCCTCCATGCCGGGGACCCTGGCGGGAGATGGCTACACCTTC. This sequence encodes CASMPGTLAGDGYTF.